Following are 9 T cell receptor beta chains from one sample sequenced in a study of T cells after posttransplantation cyclophosphamide. Assay used: immunoSEQ multiplex PCR; TCRdb lists only in-frame clones, some missing. The data list tens of thousands of clones, none observed once; roughly 2% falls to the top ten. Sequencing input: PBMCs. The receptors stem from a man between 40 and 49 years old in good health, CMV-negative, and a related stem cell transplant donor.

This clone has at least ten counts. The rearrangement uses TRBV7-8 and TRBJ1-4; no definite D call. In germline, CDR1 is SGHVS, CDR2 FQNEAQ. The CDR3 covers 14 residues. Trimming took 2 bases from V and 6 from J, leaving 10 bases between them. CDR3 sequence (DNA): TGTGCCAGCAGCTTACGGGAGGCCGATGAAAAACTGTTTTTT. Its protein product is CASSLREADEKLFF.

The sample holds many counts of this clone. Other DNA variants within this sample encode the same CDR3. The rearrangement links TRBV6-5 to TRBJ2-5; a possible D gene is TRBD1 (6 bases). Deletions cut 0 bases from V and 2 bases from J, with 10 bases between. The germline V gene has CDR1 MNHEY and CDR2 SVGAGI. The CDR3 has 15 amino acids. CDR3 DNA sequence: TGTGCCAGCAGTTACTCTGGGGGCCCTCAAGAGACCCAGTACTTC. This sequence encodes CASSYSGGPQETQYF.

Ten or more counts support this clone. The rearrangement joins TRBV7-9 to TRBJ1-2; no clear D. The CDR3 spans 13 residues. V lost 4 bases, J lost 2 bases, and 8 bases lay in between. Germline lookup yields CDR1 SEHNR and CDR2 FQNEAQ (reference sequence). The CDR3 DNA follows: TGTGCCAGCAGCTCAACATCAAACTATGGCTACACCTTC. It translates to CASSSTSNYGYTF. Full variable domain (missing parts from reference TRBV7-9 and TRBJ1-2): DTGVSQNPRHKITKRGQNVTFRCDPISEHNRLYWYRQTLGQGPEFLTYFQNEAQLEKSRLLSDRFSAERPKGSFSTLEIQRTEQGDSAMYLCASSSTSNYGYTFGSGTRLTVV.

This clone appeared many times. This CDR3 is also generated by other DNA sequences in the sample. This chain joins TRBV6-5 and TRBJ1-4, with a weak D call TRBD1 (5 bases). The CDR3 has 15 residues. Trimming left V 0 bases short and J 8 bases short, with 13 bases between. Germline CDR1 reads MNHEY; CDR2 reads SVGAGI. CDR3 region: CASSYSTGDGEKLFF. In DNA form, the CDR3 reads TGTGCCAGCAGTTACTCGACGGGGGATGGAGAAAAACTGTTTTTT.

This clone was seen a few times. J is TRBJ2-1 and V is TRBV7-7; 12 bases align to TRBD2. The CDR3 is 15 residues long. Unmatched junction bases numbered 6, after V lost 5 bases and J lost 7 bases. Germline V gives CDR1 SSHAT, CDR2 FNYEAQ (reference sequence). The CDR3 region is CASSPSGGANNEQFF. CDR3 in DNA: TGTGCCAGCAGCCCTAGCGGGGGGGCGAATAATGAGCAGTTCTTC.

This clone came up a few times. The chain links TRBV4-3 to TRBJ1-6, with TRBD1 as a possible D gene (6 bases). Germline CDR1 and CDR2: LGHNA and YSLEER. There are 15 residues in the CDR3. Trimming took off 3 bases at V and 3 bases at J, with 9 bases between the two ends. DNA for the CDR3: TGCGCCAGCAGCCAGGGGGCAGTCTATAATTCACCCCTCCACTTT. Translation: CASSQGAVYNSPLHF.

This clone was observed at least ten times. This chain uses TRBV4-1 with TRBJ2-3; maybe TRBD1 (5 bases). CDR3 size: 16 residues. Germline V gene sequence: CDR1 MGHRA, CDR2 YSYEKL. Trimming pared 4 bases from V and 0 bases from J, leaving 14 bases between. The CDR3 nucleotides are TGCGCCAGCAGCCCCTTGGGGCGGCCGAGCACAGATACGCAGTATTTT. Translation gives CASSPLGRPSTDTQYF.

This clone has a count of ten or more. V usage is TRBV10-3 and J usage is TRBJ1-2, with 9 bases that match TRBD1. J was trimmed by 4 bases and V by 8 bases; bases with no gene match: 2. CDR1 and CDR2 from the germline V gene are ENHRY and SYGVKD. This CDR3 region has 12 residues. The CDR3 DNA is TGTGCCATCTCGGGACAGGGCTATGGCTACACCTTC. Encoded protein: CAISGQGYGYTF.

This clone was recorded at least ten times. The chain recombines TRBV13 with TRBJ2-1; 12 nucleotides agree with TRBD2. Germline assignment: CDR1 PRHDT and CDR2 FYEKMQ (reference sequence). V shed 1 base, J shed 6 bases, and the junction held 4 bases outside the gene matches. The CDR3 runs to 16 residues. The CDR3 DNA follows: TGTGCCAGCAGCTTAGTGCCTAGCGGGGGGGGCAATGAGCAGTTCTTC. This translates into CASSLVPSGGGNEQFF.